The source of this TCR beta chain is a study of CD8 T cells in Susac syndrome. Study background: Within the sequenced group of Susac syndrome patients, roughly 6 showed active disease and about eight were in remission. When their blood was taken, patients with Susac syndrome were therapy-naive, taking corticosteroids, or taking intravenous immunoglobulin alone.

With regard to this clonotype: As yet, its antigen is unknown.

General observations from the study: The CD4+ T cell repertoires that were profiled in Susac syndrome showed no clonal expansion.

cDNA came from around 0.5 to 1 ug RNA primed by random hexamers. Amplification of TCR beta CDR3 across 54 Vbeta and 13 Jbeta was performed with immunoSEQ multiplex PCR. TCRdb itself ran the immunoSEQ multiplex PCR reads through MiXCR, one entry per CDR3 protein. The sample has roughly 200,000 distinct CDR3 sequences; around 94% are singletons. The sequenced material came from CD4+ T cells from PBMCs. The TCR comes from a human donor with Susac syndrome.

CDR3 nucleotides: TGTGCCAGCAGTGCCAGTCGGGGGCAGCCCCAGCATTTT. Amino acids: CASSASRGQPQHF. The V and J genes are TRBV6-4 and TRBJ1-5; a weak D match, TRBD1 (5 bases). This CDR3 comprises 13 residues. Trimming pared 4 bases from V and 7 bases from J, leaving 11 bases between. Looked up from germline, CDR1 is MRHNA and CDR2 is SNTAGT.